The entry below gives a single T cell receptor beta chain sequence along with its context. Here immunoSEQ multiplex PCR was the method, and the copy in TCRdb shows in-frame clones only, minus some. Of some 700,000 clones listed, 70% to 90% are singletons. These data belong to a study of shared T cell receptors in the human thymus. After removal of 1 base from V and 5 bases from J, the junction contained 6 bases not matched to a gene. The CDR3 runs to 17 residues. Germline CDR1 and CDR2: SGDLS and YYNGEE. The sample was also reused in another study, on human thymus T cells. That paper adds: V and J genes seemed to be used with bias in thymic and blood repertoires. Reports from related research described highly overlapping thymic repertoires among unrelated individuals.

The chain couples TRBV9 to TRBJ2-2; 12 bases are shared with TRBD2. This TCR came from a girl less than two years old with a congenital heart defect. Sequencing was carried out using thymocytes. CDR3 residues: CASSVSSGGAETGELFF. CDR3 nucleotides: TGTGCCAGCAGCGTATCTAGCGGGGGGGCAGAGACCGGGGAGCTGTTTTTT.